The 18 T cell receptor beta chains listed next were all sequenced from one sample in a study of blood T cell repertoires in COVID-19. Profiled with immunoSEQ multiplex PCR; TCRdb holds only in-frame clones, not every one. The sample records over 200,000 clones, 80% to 90% being singletons. Specimen: peripheral blood. These TCRs come from a man at least 80 years old with acute or convalescent COVID-19.

The chain couples TRBV4-1 to TRBJ1-5; D remains ambiguous. This CDR3 is built from 16 residues. The V and J ends lost 1 base and 4 bases respectively, with 14 bases between them. In germline, CDR1 is MGHRA, CDR2 YSYEKL. The CDR3 DNA is TGCGCCAGCAGCCAAGTTGGGAGAGATAGTAATCAGCCCCAGCATTTT. As protein: CASSQVGRDSNQPQHF.

V and J are TRBV3-1 (or the pseudogene TRBV3-2) and TRBJ2-7, with TRBD2 matching over 7 bases. The V gene's germline CDR1 is LGHDT and CDR2 YNNKEL (reference sequence). With 4 bases clipped from V and 2 bases from J, the junction kept 5 bases outside the gene matches. CDR3 length equals 14 residues. CDR3 nucleotide sequence: TGTGCCAGCAGCCTAGCGGGCCCCGCCTACGAGCAGTACTTC. This codes for CASSLAGPAYEQYF.

This chain connects TRBV4-1 to TRBJ2-7; TRBD2 aligns across 15 bases. In germline, CDR1 is MGHRA, CDR2 YSYEKL. After removal of 0 bases from V and 4 bases from J, the junction contained 4 bases not matched to a gene. The CDR3 is 17 amino acids. The CDR3 DNA reads as TGCGCCAGCAGCCAAGATTCGGGACTAGCGGGAGGTTACGAGCAGTACTTC. It is translated as CASSQDSGLAGGYEQYF.

This clone was seen a single time. The V call is TRBV5-1, the J call TRBJ2-1; the D gene is possibly TRBD1 (6 bases). The V gene's germline CDR1 is SGHRS and CDR2 YFSETQ. V lost 1 base to trimming and J lost 4 bases, with 15 bases between them. The CDR3 consists of 16 residues. DNA of the CDR3: TGCGCCAGCAGCTTGAGGGCAGGGGAGCTATACAATGAGCAGTTCTTC. Its protein is CASSLRAGELYNEQFF.

CDR3 protein: CASLYPRWTGSTLAKNIQYF. CDR3 nucleotide sequence: TGTGCCAGTTTATACCCGCGATGGACAGGGTCCACACTAGCCAAAAACATTCAGTACTTC. The rearrangement joins TRBV19 to TRBJ2-4; 8 bases map to TRBD1. V shed 8 bases and J 0 bases; nucleotides not matched to a gene: 21. The germline V gene encodes CDR1 LNHDA and CDR2 SQIVND (reference sequence). The CDR3 runs 20 residues.

The V gene is TRBV5-1, the J gene TRBJ2-5; a weak D match, TRBD2 (6 bases). V was shortened by 5 bases and J by 5 bases, with 10 bases between the two germline ends. Germline V CDR1 and CDR2: SGHRS, YFSETQ. The CDR3 loop spans 12 amino acids. The chain's CDR3 is CASRTEGETQYF. The CDR3 coding sequence is TGCGCCAGCAGGACGGAGGGGGAGACCCAGTACTTC.

The V call is TRBV19, the J call TRBJ1-6; no clear D. The length of the CDR3 is 15 residues. The V end lost 7 bases, the J end lost 5 bases, and 15 bases lay between the germline ends. Germline V CDR1 and CDR2: LNHDA, SQIVND (reference sequence). CDR3 DNA: TGTGCCAGTACCCCTCCGGGAGTTAATAATTCACCCCTCCACTTT. Amino acids: CASTPPGVNNSPLHF.

V is TRBV10-3 and J is TRBJ2-1; tentatively, D is TRBD1 (5 bases). There are 12 residues in the CDR3. Germline V gives CDR1 ENHRY, CDR2 SYGVKD. V dropped 8 bases and J dropped 8 bases, with 13 bases sitting between them. CDR3 sequence reads: CAIGRVFDEQFF. CDR3 DNA sequence: TGTGCCATCGGCAGGGTTTTCGATGAGCAGTTCTTC.

The genes are TRBV24-1 and TRBJ2-7; D gene ambiguous. V lost 4 bases and J 0 bases, leaving 15 bases between the germline ends. The CDR3 length is 16 residues. In germline, CDR1 is KGHDR, CDR2 SFDVKD. The CDR3 reads CATSDPPPRSSYEQYF. The CDR3 DNA reads as TGTGCCACCAGTGACCCGCCCCCCAGAAGCTCCTACGAGCAGTACTTC.

This clone has just one count. The V and J genes are TRBV30 and TRBJ1-5, with D unresolved. Trimming removed 2 bases at V and 0 bases at J, with 8 bases between. Germline-derived CDR1 and CDR2 are GTSNPN and SVGIG (reference sequence). The length of the CDR3 is 14 residues. CDR3 sequence: CAWSSAFSNQPQHF. DNA of the CDR3: TGTGCCTGGAGTTCAGCGTTTAGCAATCAGCCCCAGCATTTT. The whole variable domain, filled in from reference TRBV30 and TRBJ1-5, reads SQTIHQWPATLVQPVGSPLSLECTVEGTSNPNLYWYRQAAGRGLQLLFYSVGIGQISSEVPQNLSASRPQDRQFILSSKKLLLSDSGFYLCAWSSAFSNQPQHFGDGTRLSIL.

This clone was seen just once. The chain combines TRBV14 with TRBJ2-2; D is possibly TRBD1 (6 bases). The CDR3 contains 16 residues. V was pared by 3 bases and J by 4 bases, with 15 bases between. Germline lookup yields CDR1 SGHDN and CDR2 FVKESK. In DNA, the CDR3 is TGTGCCAGCAGCCAGGAACAGGGTGCGGTCACCGGGGAGCTGTTTTTT. Its protein product is CASSQEQGAVTGELFF.

The chain joins TRBV5-4 to TRBJ2-4, with 9 bases lining up with TRBD1. From germline, CDR1 is SGHNT and CDR2 YYREEE (reference sequence). The CDR3 covers 16 residues. The junction had 8 bases not matched to a gene; V was cut back by 4 bases and J by 3 bases. The CDR3 DNA follows: TGTGCCAGCAGCGCTCCGACAGGGGGGGGCAAAAACATTCAGTACTTC. Translation gives CASSAPTGGGKNIQYF.

The rearrangement links TRBV5-6 to TRBJ1-3; no clear D. The length of the CDR3 is 16 residues. V gave up 2 bases and J gave up 2 bases, with 14 bases separating them. Germline V lookup: CDR1 SGHDT, CDR2 YYEEEE. In DNA, the CDR3 is TGTGCCAGCAGCTTACTTATGGTCGGGGCTGGAAACACCATATATTTT. Translating it yields CASSLLMVGAGNTIYF. The whole variable domain, remainder taken from reference TRBV5-6 and TRBJ1-3, is DAGVTQSPTHLIKTRGQQVTLRCSPKSGHDTVSWYQQALGQGPQFIFQYYEEEERQRGNFPDRFSGHQFPNYSSELNVNALLLGDSALYLCASSLLMVGAGNTIYFGEGSWLTVV.

The chain recombines TRBV28 with TRBJ2-1, with 7 bases that match TRBD2. This CDR3 spans 13 amino acids. V gave up 6 bases and J gave up 7 bases; unmatched junction bases: 6. Germline V gives CDR1 MDHEN, CDR2 SYDVKM. The CDR3 spells CASSGTKQNEQFF. As DNA, the CDR3 is TGTGCCAGCAGCGGGACTAAACAGAATGAGCAGTTCTTC.

The V gene is TRBV2, the J gene TRBJ2-3, with D perhaps matching TRBD1 (6 bases). This CDR3 is 15 amino acids long. The V end was cut by 10 bases, the J end by 2 bases, with 19 bases between. Germline CDR1 and CDR2: SNHLY and FYNNEI. This chain's CDR3 is CAISQGSVVTDTQYF. In DNA, the CDR3 is TGTGCCATCTCACAGGGAAGCGTGGTCACAGATACGCAGTATTTT.

This chain connects TRBV18 to TRBJ1-1, with 7 bases identical to TRBD1. The CDR3 length is 15 residues. Germline-derived CDR1 and CDR2 are KGHSH and LQKENI. The V and J ends lost 3 bases and 0 bases, in that order; junction bases with no gene match: 4. CDR3 sequence (DNA): TGTGCCAGCTCACCGGGACAGCCCATGAACACTGAAGCTTTCTTT. Translation gives CASSPGQPMNTEAFF. Using reference TRBV18 and TRBJ1-1 for the parts outside the CDR3, the full variable domain is NAGVMQNPRHLVRRRGQEARLRCSPMKGHSHVYWYRQLPEEGLKFMVYLQKENIIDESGMPKERFSAEFPKEGPSILRIQQVVRGDSAAYFCASSPGQPMNTEAFFGQGTRLTVV.

In its sample, this clone was seen a few times. The chain couples TRBV7-2 to TRBJ2-7; tentatively, D is TRBD2 (6 bases). This CDR3 has 14 amino acids. Trimming stripped 1 base from V and 3 bases from J, with 10 bases between. Germline CDR1 and CDR2: SGHTA and FQGNSA. This CDR3 reads CASSLVGGDYEQYF. CDR3 nucleotide sequence: TGTGCCAGCAGCTTAGTAGGCGGGGACTACGAGCAGTACTTC. Drawing the rest from reference TRBV7-2 and TRBJ2-7, the complete variable domain is GAGVSQSPSNKVTEKGKDVELRCDPISGHTALYWYRQSLGQGLEFLIYFQGNSAPDKSGLPSDRFSAERTGGSVSTLTIQRTQQEDSAVYLCASSLVGGDYEQYFGPGTRLTVT.

The CDR3 reads CASSLAGDSRYGYTF. In nucleotides, the CDR3 is TGCGCCAGCAGCTTGGCTGGGGACTCGCGCTATGGCTACACCTTC. The rearrangement uses TRBV5-1 and TRBJ1-2, with D possibly TRBD1 on 5 matching bases. V shed 0 bases and J shed 4 bases, with 13 bases lying between them. The germline CDR1 and CDR2 sequences are SGHRS and YFSETQ. The CDR3 is 15 amino acids.